A single sample is the source of the 15 T cell receptor beta chains below, sequenced in a study of persistence of HIV-infected CD4 T cells. These TCRs' antigens remain unknown. Cells were stimulated with overlapping HIV-1 Gag 15-mer peptides. Sorting selected CD4+ T cells upregulating both CD40 ligand and CD69. The immunoSEQ assay was version 4, run in survey mode. The method was immunoSEQ multiplex PCR; TCRdb's version includes in-frame clones alone and lacks a portion of them. The sample includes about 20,000 clones, 55% to 65% seen only once; the top ten take approximately 2%. Specimen: CD4+ T cells sorted from PBMCs after roughly 20-hour stimulation, collected from a patient who received antiretroviral therapy. These TCRs come from an adult woman with HIV who was CMV-seropositive.

The chain recombines TRBV5-1 with TRBJ2-2, with D hard to call. Trimming pared 5 bases from V and 0 bases from J, leaving 14 bases between. This CDR3 spans 16 amino acids. Germline V gene sequence: CDR1 SGHRS, CDR2 YFSETQ. This CDR3 is CASSRSGRTNTGELFF. CDR3 nucleotides: TGCGCCAGCAGTAGATCCGGACGTACGAACACCGGGGAGCTGTTTTTT.

This clone was recorded only once. CDR3 protein: CASSPGGGGYGYTF. In DNA, the CDR3 is TGCGCCAGCAGCCCGGGTGGAGGGGGCTATGGCTACACCTTC. The rearrangement uses TRBV5-1 and TRBJ1-2, with TRBD1 as a possible D gene (6 bases). The V gene lost 4 bases and the J gene lost 4 bases, with 14 bases spanning the gap. Germline CDR1 reads SGHRS; CDR2 reads YFSETQ. CDR3 length: 14 residues.

The chain joins TRBV20-1 to TRBJ2-5; no clear D gene. V lost 2 bases to trimming and J lost 2 bases, with 3 bases between them. This CDR3 is 11 amino acids long. CDR1 DFQATT and CDR2 SNEGSKA come from the germline V gene (reference sequence). DNA for the CDR3: TGCAGTGCTAGACCTCAAGAGACCCAGTACTTC. Translating gives CSARPQETQYF.

This chain links TRBV7-6 with TRBJ1-1; possible D gene TRBD1, 5 bases. The germline gives CDR1 SGHVS, CDR2 FNYEAQ. The CDR3 is 13 residues long. The V end lost 1 base, the J end lost 4 bases, and 7 bases lay between the germline ends. CDR3 protein: CASSLDGGTEAFF. CDR3 DNA: TGTGCCAGCAGCTTAGATGGGGGCACTGAAGCTTTCTTT.

J is TRBJ2-1 and V is TRBV9, with a weak D call TRBD1 (6 bases). Germline V gene sequence: CDR1 SGDLS, CDR2 YYNGEE. There are 16 residues in the CDR3. V lost 2 bases and J lost 5, with 17 bases in between. CDR3 region: CASSVRTGSGDNEQFF. In nucleotides, the CDR3 is TGTGCCAGCAGCGTTCGGACGGGATCAGGGGACAATGAGCAGTTCTTC.

This clone was observed a few times. CDR3 nucleotide sequence: TGTGCCAGCAGCCAAGACCGGTTCGGGACAGAAGGAAACACCATATATTTT. This encodes CASSQDRFGTEGNTIYF. The gene calls are TRBV3-1 (or the pseudogene TRBV3-2) and TRBJ1-3, with 7 bases that match TRBD1. The germline V gene encodes CDR1 LGHDT and CDR2 YNNKEL (reference sequence). The CDR3 covers 17 residues. Trimming cost V 0 bases and J 4 bases; bases outside gene matches: 9.

This clone has only a few counts. The chain is built from TRBV5-5 and TRBJ1-6, with D perhaps matching TRBD1 (5 bases). The CDR3 length is 15 residues. The germline CDR1 and CDR2 sequences are SGHKS and YYEKEE (reference sequence). V gave up 4 bases and J gave up 7 bases, with 15 bases separating them. The CDR3 DNA reads TGTGCCAGCAGCGGGGGGACCTTGGGAAATTCACCCCTCCACTTT. Its translation: CASSGGTLGNSPLHF.

This clone was observed a single time. J is TRBJ2-7 and V is TRBV6-1; 9 nucleotides match TRBD1. From germline, CDR1 is MNHNS and CDR2 SASEGT. This CDR3 has 14 amino acids. V was pared by 3 bases and J by 10 bases, with 10 bases of the junction left unmatched. CDR3 region: CASSEGQGITSQYV. The DNA for the CDR3 is TGTGCCAGCAGTGAGGGACAGGGAATAACCAGTCAGTACGTC.

Notes on this clone: Other DNA sequences in the same sample also yield this CDR3. This chain uses TRBV7-6 with TRBJ2-7; 10 positions match TRBD1. V was pared by 0 bases and J by 1 base, with 9 bases of the junction left unmatched. The germline V gene encodes CDR1 SGHVS and CDR2 FNYEAQ. There are 18 residues in the CDR3. CDR3 coding DNA: TGTGCCAGCAGCTTAGCGGCGGGACAGGGGACCGGGTCCTACGAGCAGTACTTC. This sequence encodes CASSLAAGQGTGSYEQYF.

The chain links TRBV15 to TRBJ2-3, with unresolved D. V lost 1 base and J 2 bases, leaving 7 bases between the germline ends. The CDR3 runs 14 residues. Germline values: CDR1 LNHNV, CDR2 YYDKDF (reference sequence). CDR3 loop: CATSRAVLTDTQYF. The CDR3, as DNA: TGTGCCACCAGCAGAGCAGTCCTCACAGATACGCAGTATTTT.

The rearrangement uses TRBV9 and TRBJ2-5; TRBD2 aligns across 9 bases. This CDR3 comprises 17 residues. The germline gives CDR1 SGDLS, CDR2 YYNGEE. V was pared by 0 bases and J by 4 bases, with 10 bases of the junction left unmatched. The CDR3 coding sequence is TGTGCCAGCAGCGTAGGGGGCGCTAGCGGGATTGGAGAGACCCAGTACTTC. Protein product: CASSVGGASGIGETQYF.

The J gene is TRBJ2-4, the V gene TRBV27; no clear D gene. Germline V gives CDR1 MNHEY, CDR2 SMNVEV (reference sequence). The CDR3 has 12 residues. The V and J ends lost 6 bases and 10 bases respectively, with 13 bases between them. CDR3 coding DNA: TGTGCCAGCAGGCGACGGAGTTCTATTCAGTACTTC. Translating gives CASRRRSSIQYF.

The chain joins TRBV19 to TRBJ1-6, with a tentative D call TRBD1 (5 bases). This CDR3 has 16 residues. The germline V and J ends were trimmed by 4 bases and 4 bases, with 14 bases remaining between them. Germline CDR1 LNHDA, CDR2 SQIVND (reference sequence). CDR3 residues: CASSTDDSSYNSPLHF. In nucleotides, the CDR3 is TGTGCCAGTAGTACCGACGACAGTTCTTATAATTCACCCCTCCACTTT.

The sample holds one count of this clone. This chain connects TRBV6-5 to TRBJ1-6, with 8 bases identical to TRBD1. CDR3 length: 15 amino acids. V was clipped by 8 bases and J by 7 bases; unmatched bases: 10. The V gene's germline CDR1 is MNHEY and CDR2 SVGAGI. The CDR3 protein is CASGYTGTGNSPLHF. The DNA of the CDR3 is TGTGCCAGCGGATATACCGGGACAGGAAATTCACCCCTCCACTTT.

The chain employs TRBV7-8 and TRBJ2-5; 11 bases agree with TRBD2. V trimming: 4 bases; J trimming: 5 bases; junction bases outside the gene matches: 9. Germline values: CDR1 SGHVS, CDR2 FQNEAQ. The CDR3 runs to 16 residues. This CDR3 reads CASSSLAGGPGETQYF. The CDR3 nucleotides are TGTGCCAGCAGCTCGTTAGCGGGGGGGCCGGGGGAGACCCAGTACTTC.